This TCR beta chain appears in the sequencing data of a study of T cells in Graves' hyperthyroidism and ophthalmopathy. RNA transcripts were the template for amplifying TCR beta CDR3 regions. The HTBI set primed first-round TCR CDR3 RT-PCR. A single record per CDR3 protein comes from TCRdb applying MiXCR to the multiplex PCR reads. The sample shows around 700,000 distinct CDR3 sequences, around 20% of them seen only once. Study-wide results and limits: Ophthalmopathy and stable hyperthyroidism were separated by a 13 V-J model. Ophthalmopathy, as predicted by the model, came a median roughly 6.5 months after the prediction. Most thyroid clonotypes expanded above 0.001 were also detected in blood.

This clonotype was counted many times. Its antigen is not known. In patients aged 18 to 65, hyperthyroidism was newly diagnosed, with duration under 2 months. The length of the CDR3 is 15 residues. From germline, CDR1 is SGHRS and CDR2 YFSETQ. The junction had 5 bases not matched to a gene; V was cut back by 4 bases and J by 0 bases. The clonotype originates from a woman in her forties or fifties with Graves' hyperthyroidism that later progressed to Graves' ophthalmopathy. Sequencing used blood. The chain employs TRBV5-1 and TRBJ2-7; 9 nucleotides align to TRBD1. The CDR3 spells CASSRQGGNSYEQYF. In nucleotides, the CDR3 is TGCGCCAGCAGCCGACAGGGGGGTAACTCCTACGAGCAGTACTTC. The whole variable domain, filled in from reference TRBV5-1 and TRBJ2-7, reads KAGVTQTPRYLIKTRGQQVTLSCSPISGHRSVSWYQQTPGQGLQFLFEYFSETQRNKGNFPGRFSGRQFSNSRSEMNVSTLELGDSALYLCASSRQGGNSYEQYFGPGTRLTVT.